A single sample gave rise to the 10 T cell receptor beta chains below, sequenced in a study of cytomegalovirus exposure and HLA in healthy donors. Primers for the PCR totalled 60 Vbeta and 13 Jbeta. TCRdb's copy holds only in-frame clones and misses some; the assay was immunoSEQ multiplex PCR. Of about 180,000 clones listed, about 80% are singletons. The sequenced material came from PBMCs. The receptors were gathered from a man between 35 and 55 years old in good health and CMV-seropositive.

The chain employs TRBV2 and TRBJ2-7, with TRBD2 identical over 7 bases. CDR3 length equals 15 residues. Germline loops: CDR1 SNHLY, CDR2 FYNNEI. Germline trimming cut 6 bases from V and 6 bases from J; bases unmatched to any gene: 14. CDR3 sequence reads: CASSDQRTRTGEQYF. The CDR3 DNA follows: TGTGCCAGCAGCGACCAGAGGACTAGGACGGGCGAGCAGTACTTC.

V usage is TRBV27 and J usage is TRBJ1-3, with 8 bases that match TRBD1. Germline trimming cut 0 bases from V and 3 bases from J; bases unmatched to any gene: 7. Germline V gene sequence: CDR1 MNHEY, CDR2 SMNVEV (reference sequence). The length of the CDR3 is 17 residues. The CDR3 protein is CASSLSSPDRVGNTIYF. Here the CDR3 DNA reads TGTGCCAGCAGTTTATCGAGCCCGGACAGGGTTGGAAACACCATATATTTT.

In DNA form, the CDR3 reads TGTGCCATCAGTGGAGCGGGAGATGAGGAGACCCAGTACTTC. Translating gives CAISGAGDEETQYF. The V gene is TRBV10-3, the J gene TRBJ2-5; TRBD2 agrees at 8 bases. The CDR3 sequence is 14 residues long. The V segment lost 4 bases and the J segment 5 bases; nucleotides outside the gene matches: 6. CDR1 and CDR2 (germline): ENHRY, SYGVKD.

This clone has a handful of counts. The V and J genes are TRBV11-3 and TRBJ2-3; 8 bases line up with TRBD2. Germline trimming cut 1 base from V and 0 bases from J; bases unmatched to any gene: 12. The CDR3 sequence is 19 residues long. Per germline, CDR1 SGHNT and CDR2 YENEEA. CDR3 nucleotides: TGTGCCAGCAGCTTAGCGGGAGGGTCACCCCTCCCTAGCACAGATACGCAGTATTTT. This translates into CASSLAGGSPLPSTDTQYF. Looking up the rest from reference TRBV11-3 and TRBJ2-3 gives the full variable domain: EAGVVQSPRYKIIEKKQPVAFWCNPISGHNTLYWYLQNLGQGPELLIRYENEEAVDDSQLPKDRFSAERLKGVDSTLKIQPAELGDSAVYLCASSLAGGSPLPSTDTQYFGPGTRLTVL.

This chain connects TRBV27 to TRBJ1-2; D is ambiguous. Germline values: CDR1 MNHEY, CDR2 SMNVEV (reference sequence). This CDR3 is 15 amino acids long. With 6 bases removed from V and 6 bases from J, the gap between germline ends came to 20 bases. The CDR3 sequence: CASRPTPWYSHGYTF. The DNA for the CDR3 is TGTGCCAGCAGACCTACTCCATGGTACTCCCATGGCTACACCTTC.

This chain uses TRBV11-3 with TRBJ2-1; unclear D gene. The CDR3 has 15 residues. Germline V CDR1 and CDR2: SGHNT, YENEEA. V shed 6 bases and J shed 0 bases, with 12 bases lying between them. The chain's CDR3 is CASRSQSDSYNEQFF. The CDR3, as DNA: TGTGCCAGCAGAAGTCAATCAGACTCCTACAATGAGCAGTTCTTC.

V usage is TRBV2 and J usage is TRBJ2-7, with a tentative D call TRBD1 (6 bases). Germline V CDR1 and CDR2: SNHLY, FYNNEI. V shed 8 bases and J shed 1 base, with 21 bases lying between them. There are 16 residues in the CDR3. The CDR3 loop reads CASRALPGHGSYEQYF. CDR3 in DNA: TGTGCCAGCCGAGCGCTTCCGGGACACGGTTCCTACGAGCAGTACTTC.

The rearrangement uses TRBV18 and TRBJ2-1, with 8 bases lining up with TRBD1. J gave up 4 bases and V 3 bases, and 8 bases lay outside the gene matches. CDR1 and CDR2 from the germline V gene are KGHSH and LQKENI. CDR3 size: 16 residues. Here the CDR3 DNA reads TGTGCCAGCTCACCGCTGCAGGGGGCAAGGTACAATGAGCAGTTCTTC. Its translation: CASSPLQGARYNEQFF.

The table lists this clone with a count of one. The chain uses TRBV9 and TRBJ2-1, with 11 bases matching TRBD2. Germline V gene data show CDR1 as SGDLS and CDR2 as YYNGEE. V gave up 6 bases and J gave up 7 bases; unmatched junction bases: 12. This CDR3 contains 16 residues. The DNA for the CDR3 is TGTGCCAGCACCTCCTCGATTAGCGGGAGGGGGAATGAGCAGTTCTTC. Translation gives CASTSSISGRGNEQFF.

The rearrangement joins TRBV5-1 to TRBJ1-4; 10 bases agree with TRBD1. Germline CDR1 is SGHRS and CDR2 is YFSETQ. The CDR3 totals 15 residues. V shed 2 bases, J shed 8 bases, and the junction held 6 bases outside the gene matches. CDR3 protein: CASSFMGTGEEKLFF. CDR3 DNA sequence: TGCGCCAGCAGCTTCATGGGGACAGGGGAGGAAAAACTGTTTTTT.